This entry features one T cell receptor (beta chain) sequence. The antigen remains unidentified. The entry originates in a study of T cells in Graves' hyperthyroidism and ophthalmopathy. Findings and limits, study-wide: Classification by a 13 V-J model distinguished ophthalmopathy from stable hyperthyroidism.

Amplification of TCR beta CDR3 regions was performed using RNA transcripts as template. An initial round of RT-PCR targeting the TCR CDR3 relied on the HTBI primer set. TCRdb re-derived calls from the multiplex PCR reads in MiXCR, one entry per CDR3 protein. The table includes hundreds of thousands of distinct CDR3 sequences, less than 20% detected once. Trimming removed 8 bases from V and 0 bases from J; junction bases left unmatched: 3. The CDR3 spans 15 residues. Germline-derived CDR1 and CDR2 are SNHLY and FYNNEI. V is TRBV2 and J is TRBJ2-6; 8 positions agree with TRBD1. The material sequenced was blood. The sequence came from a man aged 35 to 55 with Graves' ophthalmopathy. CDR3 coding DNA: TGTGCCAGCGGCGACAGGGGCTCTGGGGCCAACGTCCTGACTTTC. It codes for CASGDRGSGANVLTF.